Sequencing of this TCR beta chain was carried out in a study of a mutant IDH1 vaccine in newly diagnosed glioma. Study details: Investigators started vaccination 4-6 weeks after radiotherapy alone, or with temozolomide cycles. Participants attended visit V12, the safety follow-up, at week 35, and then attended visit V13 at week 47.

V lost 5 bases to trimming and J lost 7 bases, with 14 bases between them. The germline gives CDR1 LGHNA, CDR2 YNFKEQ. The CDR3 runs 13 residues. In regard to this clone: No antigen is known for it.

The time point is: week 35, safety follow-up. Vaccination used 300 ug of mutant IDH1 20-mer peptide per dose, with topical imiquimod. Study-wide points: Researchers report vaccine-induced immune responses in approximately 94% of patients.

TCRdb's copy holds only in-frame clones and misses some; the assay was immunoSEQ multiplex PCR. This table holds about 32,000 clones, over 65% found once. The receptor was isolated from a man under 40 with glioma. The chain couples TRBV4-2 to TRBJ1-1; the D gene is possibly TRBD1 (5 bases). Specimen: PBMCs, collected from a glioma patient whose treatment included an IDH1 peptide vaccine. The CDR3 here is CASSNSGGREAFF. The CDR3 DNA is TGTGCCAGCAGCAACAGTGGGGGTCGTGAAGCTTTCTTT.